The 18 T cell receptor beta chains reported below all come from one sample, sequenced in a study of cytomegalovirus exposure and HLA in healthy donors. In the PCR, 60 Vbeta and 13 Jbeta primers were used. Some clones are missing from TCRdb's copy, which holds only in-frame ones; the method was immunoSEQ multiplex PCR. The sample holds fewer than 300,000 clones; about nine tenths are singletons and the top ten take 4%. The specimen sequenced was PBMCs. The receptors shown here come from a man aged 35 to 55 in good health and CMV-seropositive.

The V call is TRBV7-2, the J call TRBJ2-7, with D tentatively TRBD1 (6 bases). Germline CDR1 is SGHTA and CDR2 is FQGNSA. This CDR3 is 15 amino acids long. V was shortened by 6 bases and J by 6 bases, with 21 bases between the two germline ends. CDR3 residues: CASRLTQGPLSEQYF. The CDR3 nucleotides are TGTGCCAGCAGGTTGACACAGGGACCCCTTAGCGAGCAGTACTTC.

The gene calls are TRBV7-3 and TRBJ2-2; 8 nucleotides align to TRBD1. Germline V CDR1 and CDR2: SGHTA, FQGTGA. The V and J ends lost 5 bases and 3 bases, in that order; junction bases with no gene match: 8. CDR3 length: 16 residues. Here the CDR3 DNA reads TGTGCCAGCAGCCCTCCGGGACAGGCTGACACCGGGGAGCTGTTTTTT. It translates to CASSPPGQADTGELFF.

This clone was found once. The junction departs from germline at one end; a sequencing error may be responsible. J is TRBJ1-1 and V is TRBV7-9; possibly TRBD1 for D (6 bases). Germline lookup yields CDR1 SEHNR and CDR2 FQNEAQ (reference sequence). CDR3 length: 14 residues. The CDR3 nucleotides read TGTTCCAGCAGCTTCAGGGGAACCAACACTGAAGCTTTCTTT. Protein product: CSSSFRGTNTEAFF.

The chain combines TRBV7-3 with TRBJ2-1, with 7 bases that match TRBD2. The J segment lost 4 bases and the V segment lost 5 bases, leaving 5 bases of the junction unmatched. The CDR3 runs to 14 residues. CDR1 is SGHTA and CDR2 is FQGTGA in the germline V gene. CDR3 bases: TGTGCCAGCAGCCAAATGGGAGGGTACAATGAGCAGTTCTTC. Protein product: CASSQMGGYNEQFF. Combining the CDR3 with reference TRBV7-3 and TRBJ2-1 gives the whole variable domain GAGVSQTPSNKVTEKGKYVELRCDPISGHTALYWYRQSLGQGPEFLIYFQGTGAADDSGLPNDRFFAVRPEGSVSTLKIQRTERGDSAVYLCASSQMGGYNEQFFGPGTRLTVL.

This chain joins TRBV5-4 and TRBJ2-1; weak D call: TRBD2 (5 bases). CDR3 length: 14 residues. Germline CDR1 and CDR2: SGHNT and YYREEE (reference sequence). Trimming took 5 bases from V and 4 from J, leaving 13 bases between them. The chain's CDR3 is CASRTHGLYNEQFF. CDR3 bases: TGTGCCAGCAGGACCCACGGACTGTACAATGAGCAGTTCTTC. The full variable domain, with the rest looked up from reference TRBV5-4 and TRBJ2-1, is ETGVTQSPTHLIKTRGQQVTLRCSSQSGHNTVSWYQQALGQGPQFIFQYYREEENGRGNFPPRFSGLQFPNYSSELNVNALELDDSALYLCASRTHGLYNEQFFGPGTRLTVL.

The chain links TRBV7-3 to TRBJ2-1; D might be TRBD1 (5 bases). The V end was cut by 0 bases, the J end by 0 bases, with 12 bases between. Germline V gene sequence: CDR1 SGHTA, CDR2 FQGTGA. The CDR3 extends over 17 amino acids. DNA for the CDR3: TGTGCCAGCAGCTTAACGACCCAGGGTAGCTCCTACAATGAGCAGTTCTTC. It codes for CASSLTTQGSSYNEQFF. Combining the CDR3 with reference TRBV7-3 and TRBJ2-1 gives the whole variable domain GAGVSQTPSNKVTEKGKYVELRCDPISGHTALYWYRQSLGQGPEFLIYFQGTGAADDSGLPNDRFFAVRPEGSVSTLKIQRTERGDSAVYLCASSLTTQGSSYNEQFFGPGTRLTVL.

This chain uses TRBV6-1 with TRBJ2-3; 8 bases are shared with TRBD2. The J segment lost 4 bases and the V segment lost 7 bases, leaving 7 bases of the junction unmatched. From germline, CDR1 is MNHNS and CDR2 SASEGT. The length of the CDR3 is 14 residues. The CDR3 here is CASTAGGLADTQYF. The CDR3 region has the DNA TGTGCCAGCACCGCGGGAGGTCTGGCAGATACGCAGTATTTT.

The chain uses TRBV27 and TRBJ1-1, with no clear D. The V gene lost 9 bases and the J gene lost 1 base, with 9 bases spanning the gap. This CDR3 has 12 residues. Looked up from germline, CDR1 is MNHEY and CDR2 is SMNVEV (reference sequence). The CDR3 nucleotides are TGTGCCAGAGAGAGGCGGAACACTGAAGCTTTCTTT. Its translation is CARERRNTEAFF.

CDR3 in amino acids: CSATGTGDTQYF. The CDR3 DNA sequence: TGCAGCGCCACCGGGACGGGGGATACCCAGTACTTC. V is TRBV29-1 and J is TRBJ2-5, with a weak D call TRBD2 (6 bases). The V end was cut by 7 bases, the J end by 8 bases, with 17 bases between. The CDR3 runs 12 residues. Germline V gene lookup returns CDR1 SQVTM and CDR2 ANQGSEA.

Here the CDR3 reads CASSLTPGAYNEQFF. CDR3 DNA: TGTGCCAGCAGCTTGACGCCGGGGGCCTACAATGAGCAGTTCTTC. The chain links TRBV5-5 to TRBJ2-1, with D maybe TRBD2 (6 bases). The CDR3 contains 15 residues. The germline gives CDR1 SGHKS, CDR2 YYEKEE (reference sequence). With 1 base removed from V and 2 bases from J, the gap between germline ends came to 10 bases.

The V and J genes are TRBV5-1 and TRBJ1-4; 7 bases fit TRBD1. After removal of 0 bases from V and 4 bases from J, the junction contained 6 bases not matched to a gene. The germline V gene encodes CDR1 SGHRS and CDR2 YFSETQ. CDR3 length: 16 residues. In DNA, the CDR3 is TGCGCCAGCAGCTTGGGACAGGGACGATATAATGAAAAACTGTTTTTT. Its translation is CASSLGQGRYNEKLFF.

A few counts support this clone. The chain employs TRBV4-1 and TRBJ2-1; 10 bases fit TRBD2. The V gene end was trimmed by 3 bases and the J gene end by 6 bases; junction bases not matched to a gene: 11. The germline V gene has CDR1 MGHRA and CDR2 YSYEKL. CDR3 length: 17 residues. The CDR3: CASSHPLAGVSGNEQFF. The CDR3 nucleotides are TGCGCCAGCAGCCACCCTCTAGCGGGAGTATCGGGCAATGAGCAGTTCTTC.

The chain recombines TRBV2 with TRBJ2-6; 11 nucleotides align to TRBD2. CDR3 length equals 17 residues. Germline assignment: CDR1 SNHLY and CDR2 FYNNEI. V shed 6 bases, J shed 1 base, and the junction held 5 bases outside the gene matches. CDR3 loop: CASRTSGMRSGANVLTF. The CDR3 bases are TGTGCCAGCAGGACTAGCGGGATGAGGTCTGGGGCCAACGTCCTGACTTTC.

The chain is built from TRBV11-3 and TRBJ2-7, with D possibly matching TRBD2 (5 bases). V dropped 0 bases and J dropped 2 bases, with 5 bases sitting between them. The CDR3 sequence is 13 residues long. Germline V CDR1 and CDR2: SGHNT, YENEEA. The CDR3 bases are TGTGCCAGCAGCTTAGAGGGAGCCTACGAGCAGTACTTC. It translates to CASSLEGAYEQYF.

The chain uses TRBV28 and TRBJ2-7, with TRBD2 identical over 13 bases. Germline CDR1 is MDHEN and CDR2 is SYDVKM. Trimming took 6 bases from V and 2 from J; bases not matched to a gene: 7. CDR3 length: 16 residues. CDR3 nucleotide sequence: TGTGCCAGCAGCGAACCGGGACTAGCGGGAACCTACGAGCAGTACTTC. Translating it yields CASSEPGLAGTYEQYF.

The chain employs TRBV6-1 and TRBJ2-7; 8 bases are a match to TRBD1. V dropped 6 bases and J dropped 3; count of bases not matched to a gene: 7. Per germline, CDR1 MNHNS and CDR2 SASEGT. The CDR3 consists of 14 residues. The CDR3: CASRIQDRDYEQYF. As DNA, the CDR3 is TGTGCCAGCAGGATCCAGGACAGGGACTACGAGCAGTACTTC.

The V and J genes are TRBV19 and TRBJ1-4; TRBD1 aligns across 10 bases. The trim removed 4 bases at V and 3 bases at J, leaving 5 bases unmatched. The length of the CDR3 is 16 residues. Germline lookup yields CDR1 LNHDA and CDR2 SQIVND (reference sequence). CDR3 protein: CASSTYGQGANEKLFF. The CDR3 DNA is TGTGCCAGTAGTACCTACGGACAGGGGGCTAATGAAAAACTGTTTTTT.

This chain connects TRBV7-6 to TRBJ2-7, with 10 bases lining up with TRBD2. V trimming: 5 bases; J trimming: 3 bases; junction bases outside the gene matches: 4. Germline loops: CDR1 SGHVS, CDR2 FNYEAQ. This CDR3 comprises 14 residues. The DNA of the CDR3 is TGTGCCAGCAGCGGGACTAGCGAGAACTACGAGCAGTACTTC. This sequence encodes CASSGTSENYEQYF.